This T cell receptor beta chain was recovered during a study of OX40 agonist ivuxolimab in advanced cancers. Whole-study context: Among those treated, three patients had partial responses, one with hepatocellular carcinoma and two with cutaneous melanoma.

TCRdb's copy holds only in-frame clones and misses some; the assay was immunoSEQ multiplex PCR. This sample has tens of thousands of clones, with just under 90% found just once. Study-level findings and limits: There was clonal expansion of CD4+ and CD8+ blood T cells by week 6 at 0.1 to 3.0 mg/kg.

As for this clone: Its specificity is not known.

This CDR3 has 15 amino acids. V lost 10 bases to trimming and J lost 7 bases, with 23 bases between them. CDR1 is SGHTA and CDR2 is FQGNSA in the germline V gene. The TCR was taken from an adult with an advanced solid tumor such as melanoma, head and neck, liver or kidney cancer. The genes are TRBV7-2 and TRBJ2-1; tentatively, D is TRBD2 (5 bases). The sample was CD4+ or CD8+ T cells sorted from blood, taken in a trial of the OX40 agonist ivuxolimab. The CDR3, as DNA: TGTGCCACCTCATCGAGTAGAGGGCCCGGAAATGAGCAGTTCTTC. Residues: CATSSSRGPGNEQFF.